This T cell receptor (beta chain) was recovered during a study of CD8 T cells in Susac syndrome. Sequencing of TCR beta drew on CD8+ and CD4+ T cells from blood. Germline assignment: CDR1 MNHEY and CDR2 SMNVEV (reference sequence). The CDR3 totals 14 residues. Trimming at V came to 6 bases and at J to 9 bases, leaving 8 bases not matched to a gene. Random hexamers were used to reverse transcribe an amount of roughly 0.5 to 1 ug RNA. TCRdb analysed the immunoSEQ multiplex PCR reads with MiXCR anew, one entry per CDR3 protein. Of some 300,000 distinct CDR3 sequences detected, around nine tenths appear once; the ten largest clones hold approximately 0.2%.

The sample comprised CD8+ T cells from PBMCs. The genes are TRBV27 and TRBJ1-6; 7 nucleotides agree with TRBD1. The sequence was collected from a human donor with multiple sclerosis. CDR3 coding DNA: TGTGCCAGCAGGCCACAGGGGTATGGTTCACCCCTCCACTTT. This sequence encodes CASRPQGYGSPLHF.